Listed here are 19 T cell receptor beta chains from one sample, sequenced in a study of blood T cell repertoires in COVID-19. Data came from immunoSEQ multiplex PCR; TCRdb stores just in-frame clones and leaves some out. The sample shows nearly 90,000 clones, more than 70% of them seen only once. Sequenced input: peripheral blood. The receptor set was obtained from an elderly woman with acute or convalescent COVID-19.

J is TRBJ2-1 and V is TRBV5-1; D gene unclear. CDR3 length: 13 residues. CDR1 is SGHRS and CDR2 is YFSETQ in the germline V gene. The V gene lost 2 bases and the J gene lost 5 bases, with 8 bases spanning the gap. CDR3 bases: TGCGCCAGCAGCTTAGAGGTAAACAATGAGCAGTTCTTC. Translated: CASSLEVNNEQFF.

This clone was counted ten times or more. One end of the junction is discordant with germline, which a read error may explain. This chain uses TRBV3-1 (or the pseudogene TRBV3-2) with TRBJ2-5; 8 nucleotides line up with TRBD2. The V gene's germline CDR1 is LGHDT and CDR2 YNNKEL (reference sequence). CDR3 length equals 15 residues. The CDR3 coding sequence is TGTGCCACCAGCCCGAACGGGGGGGCCCAAGAGACCCAGTACTTC. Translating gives CATSPNGGAQETQYF.

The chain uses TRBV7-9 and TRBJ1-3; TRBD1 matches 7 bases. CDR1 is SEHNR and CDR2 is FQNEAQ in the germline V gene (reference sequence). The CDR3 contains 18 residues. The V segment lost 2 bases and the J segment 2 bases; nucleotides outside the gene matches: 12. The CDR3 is CASSLTGGPQGAGNTIYF. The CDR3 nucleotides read TGTGCCAGCAGCTTAACCGGCGGACCCCAGGGGGCTGGAAACACCATATATTTT. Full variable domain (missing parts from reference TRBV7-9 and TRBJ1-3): DTGVSQNPRHKITKRGQNVTFRCDPISEHNRLYWYRQTLGQGPEFLTYFQNEAQLEKSRLLSDRFSAERPKGSFSTLEIQRTEQGDSAMYLCASSLTGGPQGAGNTIYFGEGSWLTVV.

The CDR3 loop reads CASSISSGGYEQYF. The CDR3 region has the DNA TGTGCCAGTAGTATTTCCAGCGGGGGTTACGAGCAGTACTTC. The chain joins TRBV19 to TRBJ2-7; 8 bases are a match to TRBD2. Germline assignment: CDR1 LNHDA and CDR2 SQIVND (reference sequence). The trim removed 3 bases at V and 4 bases at J, leaving 5 bases unmatched. This CDR3 has 14 amino acids.

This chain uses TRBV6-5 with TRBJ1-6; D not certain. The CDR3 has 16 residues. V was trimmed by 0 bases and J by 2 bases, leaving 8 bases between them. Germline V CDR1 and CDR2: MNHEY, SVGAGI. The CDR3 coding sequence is TGTGCCAGCAGTTACTCAGGAGAAACCTATAATTCACCCCTCCACTTT. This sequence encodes CASSYSGETYNSPLHF.

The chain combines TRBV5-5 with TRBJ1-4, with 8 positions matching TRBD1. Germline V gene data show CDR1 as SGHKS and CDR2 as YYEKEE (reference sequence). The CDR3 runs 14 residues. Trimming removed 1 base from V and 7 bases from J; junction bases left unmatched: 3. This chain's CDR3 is CASSLQGASEKLFF. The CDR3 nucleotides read TGTGCCAGCAGCTTGCAGGGGGCAAGTGAAAAACTGTTTTTT.

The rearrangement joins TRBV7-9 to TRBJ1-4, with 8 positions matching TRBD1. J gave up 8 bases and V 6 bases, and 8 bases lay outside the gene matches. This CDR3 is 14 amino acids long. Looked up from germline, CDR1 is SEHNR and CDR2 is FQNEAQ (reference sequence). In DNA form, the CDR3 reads TGTGCCAGCAGTTTGGACAGGGCTGGGGAAAAACTGTTTTTT. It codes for CASSLDRAGEKLFF. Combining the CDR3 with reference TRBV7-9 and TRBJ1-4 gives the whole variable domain DTGVSQNPRHKITKRGQNVTFRCDPISEHNRLYWYRQTLGQGPEFLTYFQNEAQLEKSRLLSDRFSAERPKGSFSTLEIQRTEQGDSAMYLCASSLDRAGEKLFFGSGTQLSVL.

The CDR3 DNA reads as TGTGCCAGCAGTCCCCGCGTATTTAGCAATCAGCCCCAGCATTTT. This codes for CASSPRVFSNQPQHF. This rearrangement joins TRBV28 to TRBJ1-5; D not resolved. The germline V gene encodes CDR1 MDHEN and CDR2 SYDVKM. This CDR3 has 15 residues. Trimming stripped 5 bases from V and 0 bases from J, with 11 bases between.

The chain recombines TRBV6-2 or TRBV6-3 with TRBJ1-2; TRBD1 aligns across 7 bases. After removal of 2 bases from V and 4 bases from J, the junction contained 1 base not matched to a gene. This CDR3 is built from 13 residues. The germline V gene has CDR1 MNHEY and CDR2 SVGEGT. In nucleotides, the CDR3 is TGTGCCAGCAGTTACGACAGGGCCTATGGCTACACCTTC. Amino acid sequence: CASSYDRAYGYTF.

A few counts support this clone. CDR3 in amino acids: CASSYSIPGQEAFF. DNA of the CDR3: TGTGCCAGCAGTTACTCGATTCCAGGACAAGAAGCTTTCTTT. The chain links TRBV6-5 to TRBJ1-1; D may be TRBD1 (5 bases). V dropped 0 bases and J dropped 8 bases, with 13 bases sitting between them. The germline V gene has CDR1 MNHEY and CDR2 SVGAGI. This CDR3 is 14 amino acids long.

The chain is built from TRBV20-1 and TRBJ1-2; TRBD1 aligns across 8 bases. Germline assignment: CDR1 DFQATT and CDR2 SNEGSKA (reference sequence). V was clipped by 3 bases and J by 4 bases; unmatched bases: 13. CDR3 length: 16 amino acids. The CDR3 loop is CSASPWVTGEGYGYTF. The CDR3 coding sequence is TGCAGTGCTAGTCCTTGGGTGACAGGGGAGGGCTATGGCTACACCTTC.

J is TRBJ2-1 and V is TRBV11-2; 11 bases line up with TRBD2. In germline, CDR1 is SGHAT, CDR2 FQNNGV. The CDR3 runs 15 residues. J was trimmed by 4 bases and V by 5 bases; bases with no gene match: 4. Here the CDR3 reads CASSPGLAVYNEQFF. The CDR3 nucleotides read TGTGCCAGCAGCCCGGGACTAGCGGTTTACAATGAGCAGTTCTTC. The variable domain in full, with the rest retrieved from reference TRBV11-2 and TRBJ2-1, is EAGVAQSPRYKIIEKRQSVAFWCNPISGHATLYWYQQILGQGPKLLIQFQNNGVVDDSQLPKDRFSAERLKGVDSTLKIQPAKLEDSAVYLCASSPGLAVYNEQFFGPGTRLTVL.

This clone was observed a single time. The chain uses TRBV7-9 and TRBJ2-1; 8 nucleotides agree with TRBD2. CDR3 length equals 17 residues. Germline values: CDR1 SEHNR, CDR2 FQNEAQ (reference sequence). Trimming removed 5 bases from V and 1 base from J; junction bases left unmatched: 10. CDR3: CASSPEQGTRSYNEQFF. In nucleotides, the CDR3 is TGTGCCAGCAGCCCCGAACAAGGGACTAGGTCCTACAATGAGCAGTTCTTC.

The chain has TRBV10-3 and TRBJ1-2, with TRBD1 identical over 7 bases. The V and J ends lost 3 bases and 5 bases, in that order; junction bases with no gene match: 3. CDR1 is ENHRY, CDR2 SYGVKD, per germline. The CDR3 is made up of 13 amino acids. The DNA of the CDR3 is TGTGCCATCAGTGAACAGGGGAAGTATGGCTACACCTTC. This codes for CAISEQGKYGYTF.

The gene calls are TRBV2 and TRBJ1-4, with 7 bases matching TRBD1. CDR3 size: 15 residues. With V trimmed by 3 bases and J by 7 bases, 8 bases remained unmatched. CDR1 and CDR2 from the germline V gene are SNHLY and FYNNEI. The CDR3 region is CASSDRTQGSEKLFF. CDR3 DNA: TGTGCCAGCAGTGACAGAACACAGGGGAGTGAAAAACTGTTTTTT.

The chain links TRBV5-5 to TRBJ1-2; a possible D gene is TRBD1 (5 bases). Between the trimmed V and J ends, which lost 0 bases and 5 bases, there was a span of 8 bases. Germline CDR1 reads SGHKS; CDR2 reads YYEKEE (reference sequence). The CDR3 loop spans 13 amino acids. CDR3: CASSLARAYGYTF. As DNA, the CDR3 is TGTGCCAGCAGCTTGGCCAGGGCTTATGGCTACACCTTC. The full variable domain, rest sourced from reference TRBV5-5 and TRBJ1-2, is DAGVTQSPTHLIKTRGQQVTLRCSPISGHKSVSWYQQVLGQGPQFIFQYYEKEERGRGNFPDRFSARQFPNYSSELNVNALLLGDSALYLCASSLARAYGYTFGSGTRLTVV.

Written as DNA, the CDR3 is TGTGCCAGCAGCCCATGGACAGGAAGGGAAAAACTGTTTTTT. It specifies CASSPWTGREKLFF. The V gene is TRBV5-4, the J gene TRBJ1-4; 7 bases agree with TRBD1. The J segment lost 8 bases and the V segment lost 4 bases, leaving 8 bases of the junction unmatched. The CDR3 runs to 14 residues. From germline, CDR1 is SGHNT and CDR2 YYREEE (reference sequence).

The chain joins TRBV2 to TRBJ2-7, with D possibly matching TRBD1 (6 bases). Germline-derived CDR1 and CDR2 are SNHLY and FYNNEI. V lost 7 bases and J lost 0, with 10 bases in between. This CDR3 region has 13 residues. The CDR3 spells CASIPGVSYEQYF. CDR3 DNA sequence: TGTGCCAGCATCCCAGGGGTCTCCTACGAGCAGTACTTC.

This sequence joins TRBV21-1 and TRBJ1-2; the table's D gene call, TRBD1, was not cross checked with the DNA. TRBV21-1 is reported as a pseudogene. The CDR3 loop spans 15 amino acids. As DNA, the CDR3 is TGTGCCAGCAGCACTCCGACAGGGGGCAGCTATGGCTACACCTTC. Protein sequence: CASSTPTGGSYGYTF.